This TCR beta chain derives from a study of beta chain features in type 1 diabetes. Notes on the study in general: VDJ junctions sequenced from type 1 diabetes patients showed fewer insertions and more deletions. Patients' naive, central memory and regulatory TCRB repertoires appeared more alike than those of healthy donors. TCRB CDR3 length was moderately but significantly reduced in all four CD4+ subsets of Type 1 diabetes patients.

This clone was observed a handful of times. Its target is not known. V dropped 0 bases and J dropped 1 base, with 12 bases sitting between them. Germline CDR1 SGHDN, CDR2 FVKESK. The CDR3 has 16 amino acids. The sequenced template was cDNA made from the entire isolated RNA. Libraries were prepared by immunoSEQ multiplex PCR; TCRdb keeps only in-frame clonotypes and omits some of them. The repertoire has 130,000 to 150,000 clones, 6% to 7.5% of them found once; the top ten carry around 1.3%. Sorting with CD45RO/CCR7/CD25/CD127/CD95/CD27 yielded naive, central memory, regulatory and stem-like memory CD4+ cells.

The receptor was derived from a young woman in good health. J is TRBJ2-5 and V is TRBV14; the D gene is possibly TRBD1 (5 bases). Input material: central memory CD4+ T cells from blood. The CDR3 here is CASSQERRAVQETQYF. For the CDR3, the DNA is TGTGCCAGCAGCCAAGAACGCAGGGCCGTCCAAGAGACCCAGTACTTC.